This entry lists 13 T cell receptor beta chains sequenced from one sample in a study of blood T cell repertoires in COVID-19. Generated by immunoSEQ multiplex PCR, the TCRdb table keeps only in-frame clones and is missing some. The data hold 110,000 or so clones, with around 82% observed a single time. Sequencing was performed on peripheral blood. Receptor source: a human donor in a cohort sampled during active or convalescent COVID-19.

This clone appeared a single time. This sequence joins TRBV25-1 and TRBJ2-5; D gene ambiguous. The CDR3 has 14 residues. The V end lost 1 base, the J end lost 2 bases, and 8 bases lay between the germline ends. Germline V gene lookup returns CDR1 MGHDK and CDR2 SYGVNS. The CDR3 region has the DNA TGTGCCAGCAGTGAATGGTCAACACAAGAGACCCAGTACTTC. This gives the protein CASSEWSTQETQYF.

Only a few counts were recorded for this clone. DNA of the CDR3: TGTGCCAGCTCACCCGGACTAGCGGGGGAAAGCAATGAGCAGTTCTTC. The encoded protein is CASSPGLAGESNEQFF. The V gene is TRBV18, the J gene TRBJ2-1; 13 nucleotides agree with TRBD2. The germline CDR1 and CDR2 sequences are KGHSH and LQKENI. This CDR3 region has 16 residues. The ends lost 3 bases at V and 6 bases at J; junction bases unmatched: 5.

In the case of this clone: The junction and the germline gene differ at one end; a read error may be behind it. The genes are TRBV6-2 or TRBV6-3 and TRBJ1-5; possible D gene TRBD1, 5 bases. The CDR3 loop spans 12 amino acids. Germline V gives CDR1 MNHEY, CDR2 SVGEGT. The CDR3 DNA reads TGTGCCAGCAGTTACGGGGCAGGGCCCAAGCATTTT. Protein product: CASSYGAGPKHF.

The V and J genes are TRBV4-2 and TRBJ1-4; D not resolved. Germline-derived CDR1 and CDR2 are LGHNA and YNFKEQ. The length of the CDR3 is 17 residues. Between the trimmed V and J ends, which lost 0 bases and 8 bases, there was a span of 19 bases. This chain's CDR3 is CASSQDRRVVLGEKLFF. In DNA form, the CDR3 reads TGTGCCAGCAGCCAAGATCGGAGGGTTGTTCTCGGGGAAAAACTGTTTTTT.

This chain uses TRBV9 with TRBJ2-7, with 7 bases lining up with TRBD2. V gave up 4 bases and J gave up 4 bases; unmatched junction bases: 11. The CDR3 totals 15 residues. Per the germline V gene, CDR1 is SGDLS and CDR2 is YYNGEE. In nucleotides, the CDR3 is TGTGCCAGCAGCCCCGAGCCAAACGGGGGGTACGAGCAGTACTTC. It yields the protein CASSPEPNGGYEQYF.

This chain links TRBV28 with TRBJ2-3; possibly TRBD2 for D (5 bases). The germline gives CDR1 MDHEN, CDR2 SYDVKM. The V gene lost 6 bases and the J gene lost 4 bases, with 23 bases spanning the gap. The CDR3 runs 17 residues. CDR3 region: CASSNPTTTLRADTQYF. The CDR3 region has the DNA TGTGCCAGCAGCAATCCCACGACCACCCTGAGGGCAGATACGCAGTATTTT.

This chain uses TRBV11-2 with TRBJ2-3, with D possibly being TRBD1 (6 bases). Deletions cut 5 bases from V and 0 bases from J, with 12 bases between. Germline CDR1 reads SGHAT; CDR2 reads FQNNGV. The CDR3 is made up of 15 amino acids. The CDR3 spells CASSVTGRSTDTQYF. The CDR3 nucleotides are TGTGCCAGCAGCGTTACAGGGCGGAGCACAGATACGCAGTATTTT.

The chain recombines TRBV5-1 with TRBJ2-7, with 7 bases aligning to TRBD1. The CDR3 is 14 amino acids. The V gene's germline CDR1 is SGHRS and CDR2 YFSETQ. Losses at the gene ends were 4 bases for V and 1 base for J; bases not matched to a gene: 5. DNA of the CDR3: TGCGCCAGCAGCCCGGACAGGATTTCCTACGAGCAGTACTTC. The encoded protein is CASSPDRISYEQYF.

This sequence joins TRBV18 and TRBJ1-1, with a weak D call TRBD1 (6 bases). Per germline, CDR1 KGHSH and CDR2 LQKENI. The CDR3 extends over 16 amino acids. Trimming took 1 base from V and 6 from J, leaving 18 bases between them. CDR3 protein: CASSPHGADRLPEAFF. The CDR3 DNA reads as TGTGCCAGCTCACCACACGGTGCTGACAGGCTCCCTGAAGCTTTCTTT.

V and J are TRBV28 and TRBJ2-1; TRBD2 agrees at 8 bases. This CDR3 is 17 amino acids long. With V trimmed by 7 bases and J by 8 bases, 19 bases remained unmatched. Germline V gene data show CDR1 as MDHEN and CDR2 as SYDVKM. The CDR3 protein is CASNPPGIAGRSYEQFF. The CDR3 nucleotides read TGTGCCAGCAACCCCCCTGGGATAGCGGGACGGTCGTATGAGCAGTTCTTC.

V gene TRBV10-3 combines with J gene TRBJ2-5; 9 bases match TRBD2. Germline lookup yields CDR1 ENHRY and CDR2 SYGVKD. The CDR3 loop spans 17 amino acids. The V gene end was trimmed by 2 bases and the J gene end by 3 bases; junction bases not matched to a gene: 10. DNA of the CDR3: TGTGCCATCAGTGAGGGGGCGCTAGCGGGGTCCAAAGAGACCCAGTACTTC. Its protein product is CAISEGALAGSKETQYF.

The chain links TRBV7-2 to TRBJ1-2, with TRBD1 as a possible D gene (5 bases). Germline loops: CDR1 SGHTA, CDR2 FQGNSA. V was cut by 5 bases and J by 4 bases, with 17 bases left in between. CDR3 length: 15 amino acids. As DNA, the CDR3 is TGTGCCAGCAGCCCTGCCGCGGGGACTGGCTATGGCTACACCTTC. It is translated as CASSPAAGTGYGYTF.

The rearrangement joins TRBV5-1 to TRBJ1-2; no definite D call. CDR1 is SGHRS and CDR2 is YFSETQ in the germline V gene. V lost 0 bases and J lost 5, with 11 bases in between. CDR3 length: 14 residues. The CDR3: CASSLGGDLYGYTF. CDR3 sequence (DNA): TGCGCCAGCAGCTTGGGAGGCGATTTATATGGCTACACCTTC.